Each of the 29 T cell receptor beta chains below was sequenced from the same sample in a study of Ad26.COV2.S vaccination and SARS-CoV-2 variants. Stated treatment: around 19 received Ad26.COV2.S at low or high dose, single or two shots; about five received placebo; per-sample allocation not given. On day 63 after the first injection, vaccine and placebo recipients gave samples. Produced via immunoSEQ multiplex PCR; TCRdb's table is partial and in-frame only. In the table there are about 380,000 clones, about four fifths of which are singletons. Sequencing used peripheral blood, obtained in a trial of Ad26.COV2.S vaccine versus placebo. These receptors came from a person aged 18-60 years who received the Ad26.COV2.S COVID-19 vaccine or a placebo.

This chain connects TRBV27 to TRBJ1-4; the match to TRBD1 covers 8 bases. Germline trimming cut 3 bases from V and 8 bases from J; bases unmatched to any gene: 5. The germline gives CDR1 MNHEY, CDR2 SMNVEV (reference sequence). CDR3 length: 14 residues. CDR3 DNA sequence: TGTGCCAGCAGTTTCCGGGACAGGAGGGAAAAACTGTTTTTT. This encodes CASSFRDRREKLFF.

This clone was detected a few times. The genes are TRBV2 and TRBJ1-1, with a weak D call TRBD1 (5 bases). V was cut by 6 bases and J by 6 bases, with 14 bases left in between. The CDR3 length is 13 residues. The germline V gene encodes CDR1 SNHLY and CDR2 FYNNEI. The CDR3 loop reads CASSRDGNAEAFF. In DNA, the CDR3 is TGTGCCAGCAGCCGGGACGGCAACGCTGAAGCTTTCTTT.

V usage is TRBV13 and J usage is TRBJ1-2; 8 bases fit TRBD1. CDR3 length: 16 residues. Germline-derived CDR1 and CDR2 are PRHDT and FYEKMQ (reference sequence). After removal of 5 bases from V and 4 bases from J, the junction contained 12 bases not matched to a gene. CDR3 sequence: CASSRFYRGSIYGYTF. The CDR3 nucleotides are TGTGCCAGCAGCCGATTTTACAGGGGGTCTATCTATGGCTACACCTTC.

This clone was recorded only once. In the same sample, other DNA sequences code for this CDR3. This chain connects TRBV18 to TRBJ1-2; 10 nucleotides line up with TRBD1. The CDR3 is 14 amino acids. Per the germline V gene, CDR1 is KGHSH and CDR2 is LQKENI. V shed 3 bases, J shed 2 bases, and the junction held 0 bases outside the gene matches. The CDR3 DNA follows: TGTGCCAGCTCACCGGGACAGGGGAACTATGGCTACACCTTC. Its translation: CASSPGQGNYGYTF. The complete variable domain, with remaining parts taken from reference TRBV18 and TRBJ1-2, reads NAGVMQNPRHLVRRRGQEARLRCSPMKGHSHVYWYRQLPEEGLKFMVYLQKENIIDESGMPKERFSAEFPKEGPSILRIQQVVRGDSAAYFCASSPGQGNYGYTFGSGTRLTVV.

The CDR3 nucleotides are TGTGCCAGCAGATTAAGGGGGGTTAATCAGCCCCAGCATTTT. This encodes CASRLRGVNQPQHF. The rearrangement uses TRBV7-8 and TRBJ1-5, with D possibly TRBD1 on 6 matching bases. The CDR3 has 14 amino acids. Germline values: CDR1 SGHVS, CDR2 FQNEAQ. Trimming left V 6 bases short and J 4 bases short, with 13 bases between.

CDR3 nucleotides: TGTGCCAGTCGTAGCGGGAGTTTAGTGACAGATACGCAGTATTTT. Translated, it gives CASRSGSLVTDTQYF. The chain couples TRBV19 to TRBJ2-3; TRBD2 aligns across 9 bases. V shed 8 bases and J 3 bases; nucleotides not matched to a gene: 9. Germline lookup yields CDR1 LNHDA and CDR2 SQIVND (reference sequence). There are 15 residues in the CDR3. Based on the CDR3 plus reference TRBV19 and TRBJ2-3, the full variable domain is DGGITQSPKYLFRKEGQNVTLSCEQNLNHDAMYWYRQDPGQGLRLIYYSQIVNDFQKGDIAEGYSVSREKKESFPLTVTSAQKNPTAFYLCASRSGSLVTDTQYFGPGTRLTVL.

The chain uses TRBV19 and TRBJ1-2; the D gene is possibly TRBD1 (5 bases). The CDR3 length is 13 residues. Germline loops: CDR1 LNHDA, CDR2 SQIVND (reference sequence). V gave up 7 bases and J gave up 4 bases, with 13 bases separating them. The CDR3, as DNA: TGTGCCAGTACCAGGAGTGGGGCCTATGGCTACACCTTC. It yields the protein CASTRSGAYGYTF.

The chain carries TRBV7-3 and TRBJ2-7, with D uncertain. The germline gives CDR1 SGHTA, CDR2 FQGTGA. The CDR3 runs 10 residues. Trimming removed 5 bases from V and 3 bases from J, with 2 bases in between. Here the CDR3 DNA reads TGTGCCAGCAGCCTCTACGAGCAGTACTTC. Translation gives CASSLYEQYF.

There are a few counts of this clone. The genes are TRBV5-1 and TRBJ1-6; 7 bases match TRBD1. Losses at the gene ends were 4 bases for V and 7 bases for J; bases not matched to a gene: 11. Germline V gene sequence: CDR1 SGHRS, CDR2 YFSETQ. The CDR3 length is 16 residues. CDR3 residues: CASSGTTGITNSPLHF. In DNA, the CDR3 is TGCGCCAGCAGCGGAACGACAGGGATTACCAATTCACCCCTCCACTTT.

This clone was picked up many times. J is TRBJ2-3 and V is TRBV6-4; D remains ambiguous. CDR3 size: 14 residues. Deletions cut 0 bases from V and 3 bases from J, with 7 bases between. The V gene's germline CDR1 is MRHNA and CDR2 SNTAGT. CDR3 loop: CASSDSKETDTQYF. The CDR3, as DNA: TGTGCCAGCAGTGACTCGAAGGAGACAGATACGCAGTATTTT.

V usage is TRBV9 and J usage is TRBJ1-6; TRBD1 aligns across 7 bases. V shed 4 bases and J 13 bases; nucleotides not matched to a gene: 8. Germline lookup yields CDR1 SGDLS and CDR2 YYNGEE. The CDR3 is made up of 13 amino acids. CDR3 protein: CASSPGTDRPLHF. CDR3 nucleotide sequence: TGTGCCAGCAGCCCCGGGACAGACAGGCCCCTCCACTTT.

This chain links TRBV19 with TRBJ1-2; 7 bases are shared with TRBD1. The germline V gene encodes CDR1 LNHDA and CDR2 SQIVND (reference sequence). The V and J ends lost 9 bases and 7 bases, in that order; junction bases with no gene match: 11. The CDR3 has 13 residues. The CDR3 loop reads CASTGTVDRGYTF. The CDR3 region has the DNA TGTGCCAGCACAGGGACAGTTGATCGTGGCTACACCTTC.

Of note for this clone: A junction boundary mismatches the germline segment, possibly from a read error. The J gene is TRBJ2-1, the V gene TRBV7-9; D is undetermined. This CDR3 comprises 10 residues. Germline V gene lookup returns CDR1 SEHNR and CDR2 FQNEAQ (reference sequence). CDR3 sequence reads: CASSSNGQFF. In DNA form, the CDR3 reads TGTGCCAGCAGCTCTAATGGGCAGTTCTTC.

This CDR3 reads CASEDAPGPQHF. The CDR3 DNA reads TGTGCTAGTGAGGACGCTCCAGGGCCCCAGCATTTT. V and J are TRBV12-5 and TRBJ1-5; D remains unclear. The CDR3 covers 12 residues. V dropped 7 bases and J dropped 9 bases, with 13 bases sitting between them. Germline CDR1 is LGHNT and CDR2 is FRNRAP. The full variable domain, rest sourced from reference TRBV12-5 and TRBJ1-5, is DARVTQTPRHKVTEMGQEVTMRCQPILGHNTVFWYRQTMMQGLELLAYFRNRAPLDDSGMPKDRFSAEMPDATLATLKIQPSEPRDSAVYFCASEDAPGPQHFGDGTRLSIL.

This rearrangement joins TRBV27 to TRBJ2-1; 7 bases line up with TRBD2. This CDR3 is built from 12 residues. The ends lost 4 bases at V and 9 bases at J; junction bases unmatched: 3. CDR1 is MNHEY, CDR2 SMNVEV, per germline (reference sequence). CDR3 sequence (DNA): TGTGCCAGCAGTTGGGGCGGGAGTGAGCAGTTCTTC. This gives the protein CASSWGGSEQFF.

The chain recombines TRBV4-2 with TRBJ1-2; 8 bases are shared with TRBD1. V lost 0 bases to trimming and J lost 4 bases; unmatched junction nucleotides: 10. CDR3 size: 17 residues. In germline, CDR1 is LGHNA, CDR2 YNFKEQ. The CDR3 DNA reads TGTGCCAGCAGCCAAGAGCAAGCCGGACAGGGATCCTATGGCTACACCTTC. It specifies CASSQEQAGQGSYGYTF.

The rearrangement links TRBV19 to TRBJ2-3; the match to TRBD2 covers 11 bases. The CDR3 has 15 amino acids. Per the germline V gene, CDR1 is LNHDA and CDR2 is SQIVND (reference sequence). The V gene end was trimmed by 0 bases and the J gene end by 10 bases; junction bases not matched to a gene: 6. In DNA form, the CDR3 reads TGTGCCAGTAGTATAGAACTAGCGGGAGACGGTGCGCAGTATTTT. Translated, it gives CASSIELAGDGAQYF.

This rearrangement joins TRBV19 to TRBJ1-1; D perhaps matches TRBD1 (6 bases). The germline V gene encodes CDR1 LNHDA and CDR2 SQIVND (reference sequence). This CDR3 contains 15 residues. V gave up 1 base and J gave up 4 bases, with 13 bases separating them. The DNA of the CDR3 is TGTGCCAGTAGTATAGGGGGGGCCCGGGGCACTGAAGCTTTCTTT. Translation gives CASSIGGARGTEAFF.

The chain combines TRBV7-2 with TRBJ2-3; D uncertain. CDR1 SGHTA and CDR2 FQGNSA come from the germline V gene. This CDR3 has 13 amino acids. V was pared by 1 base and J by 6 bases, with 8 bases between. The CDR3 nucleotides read TGTGCCAGCAGCTTAGACCACCCCGATACGCAGTATTTT. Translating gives CASSLDHPDTQYF. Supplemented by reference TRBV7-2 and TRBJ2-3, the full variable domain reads GAGVSQSPSNKVTEKGKDVELRCDPISGHTALYWYRQSLGQGLEFLIYFQGNSAPDKSGLPSDRFSAERTGGSVSTLTIQRTQQEDSAVYLCASSLDHPDTQYFGPGTRLTVL.

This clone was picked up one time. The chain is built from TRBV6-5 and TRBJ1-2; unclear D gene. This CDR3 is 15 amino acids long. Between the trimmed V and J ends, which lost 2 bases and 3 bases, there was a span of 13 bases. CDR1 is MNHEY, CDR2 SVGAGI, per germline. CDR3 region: CASSYQVGYDYGYTF. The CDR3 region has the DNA TGTGCCAGCAGTTACCAAGTAGGGTATGACTATGGCTACACCTTC.

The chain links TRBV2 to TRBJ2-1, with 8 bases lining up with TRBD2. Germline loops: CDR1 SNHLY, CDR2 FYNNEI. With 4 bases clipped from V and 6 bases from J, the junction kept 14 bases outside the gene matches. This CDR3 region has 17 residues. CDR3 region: CASSVPDSGVPGNEQFF. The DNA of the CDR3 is TGTGCCAGCAGTGTTCCCGATAGCGGGGTCCCAGGCAATGAGCAGTTCTTC.

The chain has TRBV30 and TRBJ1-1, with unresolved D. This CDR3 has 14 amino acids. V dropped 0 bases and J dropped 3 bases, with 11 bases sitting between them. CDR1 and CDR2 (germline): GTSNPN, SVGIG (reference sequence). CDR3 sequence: CAWSVGVLDTEAFF. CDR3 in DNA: TGTGCCTGGAGTGTTGGCGTCCTGGACACTGAAGCTTTCTTT.

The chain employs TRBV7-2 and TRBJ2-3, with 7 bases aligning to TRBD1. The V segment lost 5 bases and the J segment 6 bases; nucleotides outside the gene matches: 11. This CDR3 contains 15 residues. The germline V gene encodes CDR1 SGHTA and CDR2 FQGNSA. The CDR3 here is CASSIDRARGDTQYF. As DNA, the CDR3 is TGTGCCAGCAGCATAGACAGGGCGAGGGGGGATACGCAGTATTTT.

CDR3 nucleotide sequence: TGTGCCAGCAGTTACTTGGGGAATGAGCAGTTCTTC. Translated, it gives CASSYLGNEQFF. The chain links TRBV6-5 to TRBJ2-1; D remains ambiguous. Germline CDR1 is MNHEY and CDR2 is SVGAGI. There are 12 residues in the CDR3. V lost 1 base, J lost 7 bases, and 5 bases lay in between.

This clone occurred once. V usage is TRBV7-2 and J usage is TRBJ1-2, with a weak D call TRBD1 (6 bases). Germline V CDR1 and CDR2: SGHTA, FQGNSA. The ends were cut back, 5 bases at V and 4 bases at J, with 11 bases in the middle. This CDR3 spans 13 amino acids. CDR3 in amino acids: CASSPGQFYGYTF. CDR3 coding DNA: TGTGCCAGCAGCCCAGGACAGTTCTATGGCTACACCTTC. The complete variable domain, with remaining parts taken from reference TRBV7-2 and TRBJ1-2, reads GAGVSQSPSNKVTEKGKDVELRCDPISGHTALYWYRQSLGQGLEFLIYFQGNSAPDKSGLPSDRFSAERTGGSVSTLTIQRTQQEDSAVYLCASSPGQFYGYTFGSGTRLTVV.

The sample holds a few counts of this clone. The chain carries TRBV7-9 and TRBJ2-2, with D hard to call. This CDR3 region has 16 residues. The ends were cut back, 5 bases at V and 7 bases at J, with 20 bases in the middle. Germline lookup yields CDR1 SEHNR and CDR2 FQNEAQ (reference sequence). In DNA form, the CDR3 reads TGTGCCAGCAGCCCGTGGGCTGCGACCGCTGGCGGGGAGCTGTTTTTT. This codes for CASSPWAATAGGELFF.

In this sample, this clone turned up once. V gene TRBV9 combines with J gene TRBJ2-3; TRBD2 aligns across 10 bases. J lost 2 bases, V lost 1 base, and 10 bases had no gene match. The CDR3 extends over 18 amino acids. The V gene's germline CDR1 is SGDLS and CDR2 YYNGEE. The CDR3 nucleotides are TGTGCCAGCAGCGTAAACCCTAGCGGGGGCCGAACCACAGATACGCAGTATTTT. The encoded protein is CASSVNPSGGRTTDTQYF.

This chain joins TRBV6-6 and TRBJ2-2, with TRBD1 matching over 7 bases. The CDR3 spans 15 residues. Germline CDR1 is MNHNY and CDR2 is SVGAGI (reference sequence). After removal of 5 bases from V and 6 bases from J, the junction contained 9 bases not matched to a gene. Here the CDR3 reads CASSPQGLGAGELFF. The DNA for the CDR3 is TGTGCCAGCAGTCCACAGGGGTTGGGGGCCGGGGAGCTGTTTTTT.

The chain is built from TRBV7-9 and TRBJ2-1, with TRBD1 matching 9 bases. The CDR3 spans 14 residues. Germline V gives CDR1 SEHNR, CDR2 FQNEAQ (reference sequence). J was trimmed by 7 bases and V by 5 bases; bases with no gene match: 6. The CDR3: CASSRDRGWNEQFF. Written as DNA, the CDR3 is TGTGCCAGCAGCCGTGACAGGGGGTGGAATGAGCAGTTCTTC.